A single sample is the source of the 23 T cell receptor beta chains below, sequenced in a study of blood T cell repertoires in COVID-19 (dated by TCRdb to the early 2020s). Library preparation employed the immunoSEQ multiplex PCR assay. As stored in TCRdb, this immuneACCESS dataset retains in-frame rearrangements with V and J assigned. A fraction of the clones does not appear; measured against another copy, unresolved V genes explain less than half of the discrepancy, and the remainder lacks a known reason. This sample gives over 150,000 clones in total; approximately 80% of them show up just once. Jointly, the top ten make up less than 15% of the sample. Sequencing was done on a sample of peripheral blood. The receptors here all came from a human donor in a cohort sampled during active COVID-19.

The chain carries TRBV30 and TRBJ1-1, with 8 bases fitting TRBD1. CDR3 length: 14 amino acids. The germline gives CDR1 GTSNPN, CDR2 SVGIG (reference sequence). V trimming: 2 bases; J trimming: 1 base; junction bases outside the gene matches: 3. This CDR3 is CAWSNRGANTEAFF. For the CDR3, the DNA is TGTGCCTGGAGTAACAGGGGGGCGAACACTGAAGCTTTCTTT.

The chain recombines TRBV27 with TRBJ2-3; 11 bases agree with TRBD2. Germline V gene sequence: CDR1 MNHEY, CDR2 SMNVEV (reference sequence). J gave up 3 bases and V 5 bases, and 4 bases lay outside the gene matches. The CDR3 spans 15 residues. CDR3 loop: CASSTSGSGTDTQYF. CDR3 nucleotides: TGTGCCAGCAGTACTAGCGGGAGTGGGACAGATACGCAGTATTTT.

V gene TRBV28 combines with J gene TRBJ1-1; D uncertain. Germline lookup yields CDR1 MDHEN and CDR2 SYDVKM. V lost 4 bases and J 10 bases, leaving 22 bases between the germline ends. The CDR3 totals 15 residues. The CDR3 bases are TGTGCCAGCAGTTCCCCCTACCGACCGAGCGTGGGAGCTTTCTTT. Its protein is CASSSPYRPSVGAFF.

The chain is built from TRBV19 and TRBJ2-2, with 8 bases identical to TRBD2. Per germline, CDR1 LNHDA and CDR2 SQIVND (reference sequence). This CDR3 has 16 residues. The ends lost 6 bases at V and 8 bases at J; junction bases unmatched: 14. CDR3 amino acids: CASRPLSDSGSGELFF. The CDR3 region has the DNA TGTGCCAGTAGACCGCTTTCTGACAGCGGGAGTGGGGAGCTGTTTTTT. The full variable domain, its missing parts supplied by reference TRBV19 and TRBJ2-2, is DGGITQSPKYLFRKEGQNVTLSCEQNLNHDAMYWYRQDPGQGLRLIYYSQIVNDFQKGDIAEGYSVSREKKESFPLTVTSAQKNPTAFYLCASRPLSDSGSGELFFGEGSRLTVL.

J is TRBJ2-2 and V is TRBV6-5; tentative D call: TRBD1 (6 bases). The CDR3 loop spans 15 amino acids. The V gene lost 4 bases and the J gene lost 0 bases, with 9 bases spanning the gap. Germline V CDR1 and CDR2: MNHEY, SVGAGI. The CDR3 region has the DNA TGTGCCAGCAGTTTGCAGGGGCCGAACACCGGGGAGCTGTTTTTT. The encoded protein is CASSLQGPNTGELFF.

V is TRBV9 and J is TRBJ2-1; 9 nucleotides line up with TRBD2. The CDR3 totals 12 residues. Germline values: CDR1 SGDLS, CDR2 YYNGEE. The J segment lost 12 bases and the V segment lost 0 bases, leaving 1 base of the junction unmatched. CDR3 region: CASSVEAGGQFF. CDR3 coding DNA: TGTGCCAGCAGCGTAGAAGCGGGAGGGCAGTTCTTC. Drawing the rest from reference TRBV9 and TRBJ2-1, the complete variable domain is DSGVTQTPKHLITATGQRVTLRCSPRSGDLSVYWYQQSLDQGLQFLIQYYNGEERAKGNILERFSAQQFPDLHSELNLSSLELGDSALYFCASSVEAGGQFFGPGTRLTVL.

The chain combines TRBV7-2 with TRBJ2-7; 8 bases match TRBD2. The V and J ends lost 4 bases and 1 base, in that order; junction bases with no gene match: 9. There are 16 residues in the CDR3. Germline V CDR1 and CDR2: SGHTA, FQGNSA. The CDR3 nucleotides read TGTGCCAGCAGCTCCCGGGGTAGCGGGACTTCCTACGAGCAGTACTTC. Protein product: CASSSRGSGTSYEQYF.

The chain joins TRBV11-2 to TRBJ1-3; D unresolved. Trimming pared 4 bases from V and 0 bases from J, leaving 13 bases between. Germline V gene data show CDR1 as SGHAT and CDR2 as FQNNGV. The CDR3 extends over 16 amino acids. Here the CDR3 reads CASSSQSRISGNTIYF. The CDR3 nucleotides read TGTGCCAGCAGCTCGCAAAGCAGGATCTCTGGAAACACCATATATTTT.

The chain links TRBV4-2 to TRBJ1-3, with TRBD1 as a possible D gene (6 bases). Germline CDR1 is LGHNA and CDR2 is YNFKEQ. Trimming removed 0 bases at V and 9 bases at J, with 18 bases between. This CDR3 comprises 16 residues. This CDR3 is CASSQDPGQLIGTIYF. The CDR3 bases are TGTGCCAGCAGCCAAGACCCCGGACAGCTGATTGGCACCATATATTTT.

The genes are TRBV28 and TRBJ2-3; 16 bases map to TRBD2. The length of the CDR3 is 15 residues. CDR1 is MDHEN, CDR2 SYDVKM, per germline. The trim removed 10 bases at V and 5 bases at J, leaving 6 bases unmatched. CDR3 DNA sequence: TGTGCCATCGGGACTAGCGGGAGGGTCGGAGATACGCAGTATTTT. Its translation: CAIGTSGRVGDTQYF.

The J gene is TRBJ1-2, the V gene TRBV6-1; D possibly corresponds to TRBD1 (6 bases). Trimming left V 2 bases short and J 1 base short, with 11 bases between. This CDR3 has 15 amino acids. CDR1 and CDR2 from the germline V gene are MNHNS and SASEGT. The CDR3 DNA reads as TGTGCCAGCAGTGAACAGGGGCCAAATAACTATGGCTACACCTTC. The encoded protein is CASSEQGPNNYGYTF.

There are many counts of this clone. The chain couples TRBV19 to TRBJ1-2, with 10 positions matching TRBD1. V trimming: 3 bases; J trimming: 13 bases; junction bases outside the gene matches: 11. Looked up from germline, CDR1 is LNHDA and CDR2 is SQIVND (reference sequence). The CDR3 loop spans 14 amino acids. CDR3 nucleotides: TGTGCCAGTAGTATCGAGACAGGGGGCCAACTACGCACCTTC. This encodes CASSIETGGQLRTF.

V usage is TRBV12-3 or TRBV12-4 and J usage is TRBJ2-7, with D maybe TRBD2 (5 bases). V was pared by 3 bases and J by 7 bases, with 10 bases between. The CDR3 spans 12 residues. The CDR3 region has the DNA TGTGCCAGCAGTTTCGGAGGTGAGGAGCAGTACTTC. Translation gives CASSFGGEEQYF.

The genes are TRBV5-1 and TRBJ2-2; D unresolved. CDR1 is SGHRS and CDR2 is YFSETQ in the germline V gene. CDR3 size: 15 residues. With 0 bases removed from V and 0 bases from J, the gap between germline ends came to 6 bases. The CDR3 DNA sequence: TGCGCCAGCAGCTTGGCCCTAGCGAACACCGGGGAGCTGTTTTTT. Protein product: CASSLALANTGELFF.

In this sample, this clone turned up many times. The chain carries TRBV3-1 (or the pseudogene TRBV3-2) and TRBJ2-7; 7 bases are a match to TRBD2. Trimming removed 4 bases from V and 6 bases from J; junction bases left unmatched: 6. The CDR3 has 13 amino acids. The germline gives CDR1 LGHDT, CDR2 YNNKEL (reference sequence). DNA for the CDR3: TGTGCCAGCAGCCCGACTAGCAATGGCGAGCAGTACTTC. It translates to CASSPTSNGEQYF.

J is TRBJ2-7 and V is TRBV5-1; 8 bases agree with TRBD2. V lost 5 bases, J lost 2 bases, and 6 bases stayed unmatched. Germline CDR1 and CDR2: SGHRS and YFSETQ. There are 14 residues in the CDR3. The CDR3 spells CASRPGLGPYEQYF. CDR3 bases: TGCGCCAGCAGACCGGGACTAGGACCCTACGAGCAGTACTTC.

This clone was recorded a few times. The chain employs TRBV11-2 and TRBJ1-1; tentatively, D is TRBD1 (6 bases). Germline CDR1 SGHAT, CDR2 FQNNGV. The CDR3 sequence is 12 residues long. The V gene lost 5 bases and the J gene lost 7 bases, with 11 bases spanning the gap. The CDR3 region has the DNA TGTGCCAGCAGCCGGGACACATATGAAGCTTTCTTT. Translated: CASSRDTYEAFF.

The chain combines TRBV6-1 with TRBJ2-5, with a tentative D call TRBD1 (6 bases). Trimming left V 2 bases short and J 4 bases short, with 14 bases between. The CDR3 contains 15 residues. CDR1 and CDR2 (germline): MNHNS, SASEGT. The chain's CDR3 is CASSEIRGMVETQYF. The CDR3 bases are TGTGCCAGCAGTGAAATCAGGGGTATGGTAGAGACCCAGTACTTC.

This sequence joins TRBV27 and TRBJ2-7, with 10 bases that match TRBD1. CDR3 length: 15 residues. Germline V gives CDR1 MNHEY, CDR2 SMNVEV (reference sequence). The ends lost 8 bases at V and 2 bases at J; junction bases unmatched: 9. The CDR3 reads CASHPTGTGAYEQYF. The CDR3 region has the DNA TGTGCCAGCCACCCTACCGGGACAGGGGCCTACGAGCAGTACTTC.

The chain is built from TRBV5-1 and TRBJ2-5; 12 nucleotides agree with TRBD2. J lost 2 bases, V lost 4 bases, and 6 bases had no gene match. The germline gives CDR1 SGHRS, CDR2 YFSETQ. There are 16 residues in the CDR3. DNA of the CDR3: TGCGCCAGCAGCCGAACTAGCGGGAGGCATCAAGAGACCCAGTACTTC. The encoded protein is CASSRTSGRHQETQYF.

The rearrangement links TRBV18 to TRBJ2-5; possibly TRBD1 for D (5 bases). Germline values: CDR1 KGHSH, CDR2 LQKENI. There are 14 residues in the CDR3. V gave up 0 bases and J gave up 4 bases, with 9 bases separating them. The CDR3 coding sequence is TGTGCCAGCTCACCACCGGCAGGGTCAGAGACCCAGTACTTC. Translation gives CASSPPAGSETQYF. Full variable domain (missing parts from reference TRBV18 and TRBJ2-5): NAGVMQNPRHLVRRRGQEARLRCSPMKGHSHVYWYRQLPEEGLKFMVYLQKENIIDESGMPKERFSAEFPKEGPSILRIQQVVRGDSAAYFCASSPPAGSETQYFGPGTRLLVL.

The CDR3 sequence: CASSLRTSGNTGELFF. CDR3 DNA: TGTGCCAGCAGCCTACGGACTAGCGGGAACACCGGGGAGCTGTTTTTT. The V and J genes are TRBV7-9 and TRBJ2-2; 10 nucleotides agree with TRBD2. Germline V gives CDR1 SEHNR, CDR2 FQNEAQ (reference sequence). The CDR3 loop spans 16 amino acids. V gave up 5 bases and J gave up 1 base; unmatched junction bases: 4.

The V call is TRBV2, the J call TRBJ1-5; no clear D gene. CDR3 length: 13 amino acids. The germline V gene encodes CDR1 SNHLY and CDR2 FYNNEI. Trimming took off 6 bases at V and 2 bases at J, with 8 bases between the two ends. Here the CDR3 reads CASRRVGNQPQHF. Written as DNA, the CDR3 is TGTGCCAGCAGGCGGGTGGGCAATCAGCCCCAGCATTTT.